This T cell receptor beta chain is from a study of cytomegalovirus exposure and HLA in healthy donors. Study-wide results and caveats: Serostatus for CMV was the only available immune exposure information.

The PCR ran on 60 Vbeta and 13 Jbeta primers. The table came from immunoSEQ multiplex PCR; TCRdb's copy has only in-frame clones and leaves some out. The sample has 100,000 or so clones; around 74% are singletons. On this clone itself: As yet, its antigen is unknown.

The sequenced sample consisted of PBMCs. The clonotype was recovered from a man aged 40-49 years in good health and CMV-seronegative.

The CDR3 DNA sequence: TGTGCCAGCTCACGCCCGGGACAGGGGAGAACCGGGGAGCTGTTTTTT. Translation gives CASSRPGQGRTGELFF. The rearrangement joins TRBV18 to TRBJ2-2; 10 bases match TRBD1. Trimming took 4 bases from V and 5 from J; bases not matched to a gene: 7. CDR3 length: 16 amino acids. Per germline, CDR1 KGHSH and CDR2 LQKENI.